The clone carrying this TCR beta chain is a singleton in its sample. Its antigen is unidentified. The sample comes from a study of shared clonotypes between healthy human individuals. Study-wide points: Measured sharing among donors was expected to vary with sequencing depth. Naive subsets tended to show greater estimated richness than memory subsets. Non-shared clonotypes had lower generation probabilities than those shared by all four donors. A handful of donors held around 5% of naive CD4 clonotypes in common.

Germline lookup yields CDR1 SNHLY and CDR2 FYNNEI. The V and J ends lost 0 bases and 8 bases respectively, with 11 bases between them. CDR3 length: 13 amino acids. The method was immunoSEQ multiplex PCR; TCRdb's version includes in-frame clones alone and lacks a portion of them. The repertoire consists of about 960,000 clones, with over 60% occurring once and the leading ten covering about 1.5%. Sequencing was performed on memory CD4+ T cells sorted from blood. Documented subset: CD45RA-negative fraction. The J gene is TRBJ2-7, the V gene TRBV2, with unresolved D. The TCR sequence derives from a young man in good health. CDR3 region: CASSEAWQVKQYF. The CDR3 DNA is TGTGCCAGCAGTGAAGCATGGCAGGTAAAGCAGTACTTC. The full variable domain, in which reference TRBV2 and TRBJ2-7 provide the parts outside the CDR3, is EPEVTQTPSHQVTQMGQEVILRCVPISNHLYFYWYRQILGQKVEFLVSFYNNEISEKSEIFDDQFSVERPDGSNFTLKIRSTKLEDSAMYFCASSEAWQVKQYFGPGTRLTVT.